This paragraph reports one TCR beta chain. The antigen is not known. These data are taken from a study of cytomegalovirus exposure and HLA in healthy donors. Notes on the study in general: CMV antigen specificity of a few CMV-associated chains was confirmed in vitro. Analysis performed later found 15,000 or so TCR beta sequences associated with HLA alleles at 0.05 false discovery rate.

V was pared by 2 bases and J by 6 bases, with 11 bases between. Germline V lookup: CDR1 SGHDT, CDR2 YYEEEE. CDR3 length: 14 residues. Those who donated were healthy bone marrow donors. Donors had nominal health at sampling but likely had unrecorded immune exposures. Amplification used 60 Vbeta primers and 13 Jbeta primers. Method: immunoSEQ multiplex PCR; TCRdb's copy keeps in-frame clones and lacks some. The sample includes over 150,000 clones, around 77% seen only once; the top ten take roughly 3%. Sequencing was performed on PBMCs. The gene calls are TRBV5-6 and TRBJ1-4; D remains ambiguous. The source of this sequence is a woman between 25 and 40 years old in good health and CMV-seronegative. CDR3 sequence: CASSLRVLDEKLFF. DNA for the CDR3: TGTGCCAGCAGCTTACGGGTTCTAGATGAAAAACTGTTTTTT.